The clone carrying this T cell receptor (beta chain) appeared a single time. Clones were sequenced by immunoSEQ multiplex PCR, and TCRdb holds only the in-frame ones, with some missing. This sample has about 22,000 clones; around 78% occur once, and the top ten carry around 3.3%. Intraepithelial plus lamina propria lymphocytes were released by processing graft tissue. The CDR3 is made up of 15 amino acids. V lost 1 base, J lost 5 bases, and 2 bases stayed unmatched. The germline V gene encodes CDR1 MGHRA and CDR2 YSYEKL. This entry comes from a study of graft-versus-host responses after intestinal transplantation. Study details: Multivisceral, liver-intestinal, or isolated intestinal grafts went to recipients. Each patient got anti-thymocyte globulin induction, then tacrolimus and steroids for approximately 3 years.

The chain couples TRBV4-1 to TRBJ2-7; 13 nucleotides align to TRBD2. This TCR derives from a human patient who received an intestinal transplant, so some T cells may come from the graft donor. The material sequenced was ileum tissue, taken 12 days after intestinal transplant. This CDR3 is CASSQGTSGGHEQYF. The CDR3 nucleotides read TGCGCCAGCAGCCAAGGGACTAGCGGGGGTCACGAGCAGTACTTC.